The entry below describes one T cell receptor (beta chain). Its antigen is unidentified. Trimming stripped 6 bases from V and 1 base from J, with 13 bases between. The CDR3 consists of 15 residues. TCRdb reprocessed the 5' RACE reads with MiXCR, giving one entry per CDR3 protein. Among about 23,000 distinct CDR3 sequences listed, 30% were seen once. The study, taken as a whole, reports: Tumor memory CD4+ T cell TCR gene usage clustered with blood and lymph node memory CD4+ cells and lymph node naive CD4+ cells. Whole repertoires were not studied in the larger cohort, only one V-J beta rearrangement.

This chain links TRBV12-3 or TRBV12-4 with TRBJ1-5, with D perhaps matching TRBD1 (6 bases). The receptor was isolated from a female donor with breast cancer. The specimen was tumor-infiltrating naive CD4+ T cells sorted from the breast tumor. Subset denoted: naive CD4+ T cells, CD4+CD45RA+CD25-. In DNA form, the CDR3 reads TGTGCCAGCAGGAAACAAGGACAGAGCAATCAGCCCCAGCATTTT. The encoded protein is CASRKQGQSNQPQHF.